Listed here is a single TCR beta chain. Priming of first-strand cDNA relied on TRAV- and TRBV-specific primers (covering alpha and beta chains). With a V-primer adapter and a constant-region primer, TCRs were amplified for roughly 20 PCR cycles. TCRdb processed the reads anew with MiXCR; each CDR3 protein has one entry. The top ten hold 2.5% to 3.5% of the sample, which has under 90,000 distinct CDR3 sequences, over 15% seen once. The data are from a study of low-dose radiotherapy and immunotherapy resistance in tumors. About the research overall: Oral aspirin at 300 mg was taken daily by patients for four cycles, beginning on cycle 1 day 1.

Time point reported: before trial treatment. Low-dose radiotherapy and low-dose cyclophosphamide, together with aspirin, ipilimumab and nivolumab, were given to donors. V lost 1 base and J lost 4, with 6 bases in between. Per germline, CDR1 SGHRS and CDR2 YFSETQ. The CDR3 is made up of 13 amino acids. The sequence was collected from a male donor with prostate cancer. Sequencing was performed on PBMCs, taken before treatment. The V and J genes are TRBV5-1 and TRBJ2-1; D could derive from TRBD1 or TRBD2 (5 bases each). The CDR3 DNA reads TGCGCCAGCAGCTTGTGGGGGTACAATGAGCAGTTCTTC. Amino acid sequence: CASSLWGYNEQFF.